The 27 T cell receptor beta chains listed next were all sequenced from one sample in a study of cytomegalovirus exposure and HLA in healthy donors. PCR employed 60 Vbeta and 13 Jbeta primers. Generated by immunoSEQ multiplex PCR, the TCRdb table keeps only in-frame clones and is missing some. Of approximately 140,000 clones in the sample, roughly 88% were seen once. The specimen was PBMCs. The receptors were sampled from a man aged 50-60 years in good health and CMV-seronegative.

The chain uses TRBV27 and TRBJ2-1, with 8 positions matching TRBD2. CDR1 and CDR2 (germline): MNHEY, SMNVEV (reference sequence). This CDR3 contains 17 residues. V shed 3 bases and J 6 bases; nucleotides not matched to a gene: 13. Written as DNA, the CDR3 is TGTGCCAGCAGTTTGGTAACGGGGGGGCCGGGGTCCAATGAGCAGTTCTTC. Its protein product is CASSLVTGGPGSNEQFF.

This clone was detected only once. V and J are TRBV30 and TRBJ1-1; D possibly corresponds to TRBD1 (5 bases). This CDR3 spans 14 amino acids. Per the germline V gene, CDR1 is GTSNPN and CDR2 is SVGIG (reference sequence). The germline V and J ends were trimmed by 3 bases and 0 bases, with 11 bases remaining between them. The CDR3 DNA reads TGTGCCTGGAGATTTAGGGGTATGAACACTGAAGCTTTCTTT. Residues: CAWRFRGMNTEAFF.

The genes are TRBV27 and TRBJ1-5; D gene unclear. V was pared by 3 bases and J by 5 bases, with 11 bases between. CDR3 length: 14 amino acids. Germline-derived CDR1 and CDR2 are MNHEY and SMNVEV (reference sequence). The CDR3 reads CASSLTQSYQPQHF. The CDR3 DNA is TGTGCCAGCAGTTTGACACAGAGTTATCAGCCCCAGCATTTT.

The rearrangement joins TRBV28 to TRBJ1-5; 10 bases are a match to TRBD1. The CDR3 loop spans 15 amino acids. V lost 5 bases and J lost 5; bases outside the gene matches: 6. Germline V gene lookup returns CDR1 MDHEN and CDR2 SYDVKM. The CDR3 nucleotides are TGTGCCAGCAGTGGATCCGGGACAGGGGATCAGCCCCAGCATTTT. Residues: CASSGSGTGDQPQHF.

The rearrangement joins TRBV30 to TRBJ2-3; 12 nucleotides align to TRBD2. In germline, CDR1 is GTSNPN, CDR2 SVGIG (reference sequence). Trimming cost V 4 bases and J 6 bases; bases outside gene matches: 5. The CDR3 runs to 14 residues. CDR3 region: CAWTSGGAGDTQYF. The CDR3 nucleotides read TGTGCCTGGACTAGCGGGGGGGCAGGTGATACGCAGTATTTT.

The chain couples TRBV5-1 to TRBJ1-4; D gene ambiguous. CDR1 is SGHRS and CDR2 is YFSETQ in the germline V gene. This CDR3 has 15 amino acids. V was cut by 4 bases and J by 0 bases, with 10 bases left in between. The CDR3 loop reads CASSPEEATNEKLFF. The DNA of the CDR3 is TGCGCCAGCAGCCCAGAAGAGGCAACTAATGAAAAACTGTTTTTT.

The V gene is TRBV10-3, the J gene TRBJ2-7; D might be TRBD1 (5 bases). V was clipped by 2 bases and J by 4 bases, with 15 bases between them. CDR3 length: 15 amino acids. Germline V CDR1 and CDR2: ENHRY, SYGVKD. CDR3 residues: CAISEAGLVRYEQYF. CDR3 DNA sequence: TGTGCCATCAGTGAGGCAGGGTTGGTTCGATACGAGCAGTACTTC.

This clone has only a few counts. The chain joins TRBV9 to TRBJ1-2, with TRBD1 identical over 7 bases. V lost 3 bases and J lost 7; bases outside the gene matches: 15. Germline-derived CDR1 and CDR2 are SGDLS and YYNGEE. The length of the CDR3 is 16 residues. CDR3 loop: CASSAEPRQGIGGYTF. As DNA, the CDR3 is TGTGCCAGCAGCGCGGAACCTAGACAGGGTATAGGTGGCTACACCTTC.

The CDR3: CASSVTGGTEAFF. DNA for the CDR3: TGCGCCAGCAGCGTCACAGGGGGCACTGAAGCTTTCTTT. V gene TRBV5-1 combines with J gene TRBJ1-1; TRBD1 matches 8 bases. There are 13 residues in the CDR3. V shed 4 bases, J shed 4 bases, and the junction held 3 bases outside the gene matches. CDR1 and CDR2 from the germline V gene are SGHRS and YFSETQ.

J is TRBJ2-1 and V is TRBV7-9; 12 bases match TRBD2. V lost 4 bases to trimming and J lost 7 bases; unmatched junction nucleotides: 11. This CDR3 has 17 amino acids. Germline assignment: CDR1 SEHNR and CDR2 FQNEAQ (reference sequence). CDR3 amino acids: CASSSSRLAGAGNEQFF. In DNA, the CDR3 is TGTGCCAGCAGCTCTTCCCGACTAGCGGGGGCGGGGAATGAGCAGTTCTTC.

The chain carries TRBV5-1 and TRBJ2-3; 16 nucleotides align to TRBD2. The ends lost 0 bases at V and 4 bases at J; junction bases unmatched: 2. Germline CDR1 reads SGHRS; CDR2 reads YFSETQ. The CDR3 spans 17 residues. The CDR3 reads CASSLAGTSGGADTQYF. The CDR3 region has the DNA TGCGCCAGCAGCTTGGCCGGGACTAGCGGGGGGGCAGATACGCAGTATTTT.

V is TRBV7-6 and J is TRBJ2-2; D gene uncertain. CDR1 is SGHVS and CDR2 is FNYEAQ in the germline V gene. V gave up 0 bases and J gave up 3 bases, with 8 bases separating them. This CDR3 is built from 15 residues. DNA of the CDR3: TGTGCCAGCAGCTTAGCCCCTGGGCACACCGGGGAGCTGTTTTTT. Protein sequence: CASSLAPGHTGELFF.

The chain couples TRBV7-8 to TRBJ2-7; D remains ambiguous. The V end was cut by 3 bases, the J end by 0 bases, with 9 bases between. CDR1 SGHVS and CDR2 FQNEAQ come from the germline V gene. This CDR3 is 14 amino acids long. CDR3 sequence reads: CASSFRYGSYEQYF. CDR3 DNA sequence: TGTGCCAGCAGCTTTCGTTACGGCTCCTACGAGCAGTACTTC. The full variable domain, rest sourced from reference TRBV7-8 and TRBJ2-7, is GAGVSQSPRYKVAKRGQDVALRCDPISGHVSLFWYQQALGQGPEFLTYFQNEAQLDKSGLPSDRFFAERPEGSVSTLKIQRTQQEDSAVYLCASSFRYGSYEQYFGPGTRLTVT.

The CDR3 sequence is CSAAGQTKAFF. CDR3 nucleotides: TGCAGTGCCGCCGGACAGACTAAAGCTTTCTTT. V and J are TRBV20-1 and TRBJ1-1; D might be TRBD1 (6 bases). V dropped 6 bases and J dropped 9 bases, with 14 bases sitting between them. Germline V lookup: CDR1 DFQATT, CDR2 SNEGSKA (reference sequence). CDR3 size: 11 residues.

The chain uses TRBV30 and TRBJ2-4; D gene unclear. CDR1 GTSNPN and CDR2 SVGIG come from the germline V gene (reference sequence). The ends were cut back, 0 bases at V and 0 bases at J, with 12 bases in the middle. The CDR3 is made up of 16 amino acids. The CDR3: CAWSVQESPAKNIQYF. The CDR3 DNA follows: TGTGCCTGGAGTGTACAAGAATCTCCAGCCAAAAACATTCAGTACTTC.

The V call is TRBV6-1, the J call TRBJ2-7; 8 bases match TRBD1. Germline V gene lookup returns CDR1 MNHNS and CDR2 SASEGT. V was clipped by 4 bases and J by 6 bases; unmatched bases: 11. The length of the CDR3 is 15 residues. The CDR3 sequence is CASSAWTGMRSEQYF. CDR3 sequence (DNA): TGTGCCAGCAGTGCATGGACAGGGATGAGAAGCGAGCAGTACTTC.

V is TRBV5-1 and J is TRBJ1-1, with 7 bases fitting TRBD1. V dropped 5 bases and J dropped 5; count of bases not matched to a gene: 9. The V gene's germline CDR1 is SGHRS and CDR2 YFSETQ. The CDR3 covers 14 residues. CDR3 loop: CASSYRPGGTEAFF. In DNA, the CDR3 is TGCGCCAGCAGTTACAGGCCAGGGGGTACTGAAGCTTTCTTT. Together with reference TRBV5-1 and TRBJ1-1, the CDR3 gives the full variable domain: KAGVTQTPRYLIKTRGQQVTLSCSPISGHRSVSWYQQTPGQGLQFLFEYFSETQRNKGNFPGRFSGRQFSNSRSEMNVSTLELGDSALYLCASSYRPGGTEAFFGQGTRLTVV.

A remark on this clone: At one end, the junction sequence differs from germline, possibly due to a read error. V usage is TRBV6-5 and J usage is TRBJ2-7; TRBD1 might be the D (5 bases). Germline V gene lookup returns CDR1 MNHEY and CDR2 SVGAGI. This CDR3 comprises 11 residues. This chain's CDR3 is CASSNRYWMDF. The CDR3 DNA is TGTGCCAGCAGCAACAGGTACTGGATGGACTTC.

As DNA, the CDR3 is TGTGCCAGCAGCGCAGGCCCGGGACTAGCGGGGGGGCCCGGGGAGCTGTTTTTT. Protein product: CASSAGPGLAGGPGELFF. The chain carries TRBV7-2 and TRBJ2-2; TRBD2 matches at 16 bases. Germline V gives CDR1 SGHTA, CDR2 FQGNSA. The trim removed 5 bases at V and 6 bases at J, leaving 9 bases unmatched. CDR3 length: 18 residues.

V gene TRBV6-5 combines with J gene TRBJ1-6, with TRBD1 as a possible D gene (5 bases). Trimming removed 6 bases at V and 10 bases at J, with 13 bases between. The germline CDR1 and CDR2 sequences are MNHEY and SVGAGI. The CDR3 is 13 amino acids. CDR3 sequence reads: CASRVLQGSPLHF. CDR3 coding DNA: TGTGCCAGCAGAGTTTTGCAGGGCTCACCCCTCCACTTT.

This chain joins TRBV5-1 and TRBJ2-3; 8 bases align to TRBD1. J was trimmed by 5 bases and V by 4 bases; bases with no gene match: 3. Germline lookup yields CDR1 SGHRS and CDR2 YFSETQ. The CDR3 runs to 13 residues. CDR3 loop: CASSGQGVDTQYF. The CDR3 coding sequence is TGCGCCAGCAGCGGACAGGGTGTAGATACGCAGTATTTT.

The genes are TRBV4-2 and TRBJ2-7, with TRBD2 matching over 8 bases. The CDR3 loop spans 17 amino acids. Looked up from germline, CDR1 is LGHNA and CDR2 is YNFKEQ. V shed 1 base, J shed 7 bases, and the junction held 15 bases outside the gene matches. The CDR3: CASSQGGSGAQGGEQYF. The CDR3 DNA is TGTGCCAGCAGCCAAGGGGGTAGCGGGGCCCAAGGGGGGGAGCAGTACTTC.

This sequence joins TRBV6-1 and TRBJ1-4; 9 bases match TRBD1. The CDR3 length is 15 residues. V lost 3 bases and J lost 8; bases outside the gene matches: 7. In germline, CDR1 is MNHNS, CDR2 SASEGT. The CDR3 region has the DNA TGTGCCAGCAGTGATAACAGGGGGCTTGGGGAAAAACTGTTTTTT. Encoded protein: CASSDNRGLGEKLFF.

This chain links TRBV7-8 with TRBJ2-2; 8 bases are a match to TRBD1. The CDR3 has 16 residues. Germline values: CDR1 SGHVS, CDR2 FQNEAQ. J was trimmed by 1 base and V by 5 bases; bases with no gene match: 6. This CDR3 is CASSPRTGGNTGELFF. CDR3 DNA: TGTGCCAGCAGCCCACGCACAGGGGGGAACACCGGGGAGCTGTTTTTT.

This sequence joins TRBV30 and TRBJ2-3; D is possibly TRBD2 (5 bases). V lost 0 bases and J lost 5, with 12 bases in between. This CDR3 comprises 14 residues. Germline V gene data show CDR1 as GTSNPN and CDR2 as SVGIG (reference sequence). In nucleotides, the CDR3 is TGTGCCTGGAGTGTAGGAGGTCGGGTAGATACGCAGTATTTT. Its translation is CAWSVGGRVDTQYF.

The gene calls are TRBV7-9 and TRBJ2-1; tentatively, D is TRBD1 (7 bases). Trimming took off 4 bases at V and 10 bases at J, with 20 bases between the two ends. In germline, CDR1 is SEHNR, CDR2 FQNEAQ (reference sequence). The CDR3 has 15 amino acids. DNA for the CDR3: TGTGCCAGCAGCTCGGGGGACAGCTTAAGTGAGGAGCAGTTCTTC. Encoded protein: CASSSGDSLSEEQFF. The whole variable domain, remainder taken from reference TRBV7-9 and TRBJ2-1, is DTGVSQNPRHKITKRGQNVTFRCDPISEHNRLYWYRQTLGQGPEFLTYFQNEAQLEKSRLLSDRFSAERPKGSFSTLEIQRTEQGDSAMYLCASSSGDSLSEEQFFGPGTRLTVL.

V usage is TRBV19 and J usage is TRBJ1-3, with D uncertain. The CDR3 contains 15 residues. The germline gives CDR1 LNHDA, CDR2 SQIVND (reference sequence). The ends were cut back, 6 bases at V and 0 bases at J, with 12 bases in the middle. CDR3 in amino acids: CASSLRGASGNTIYF. CDR3 nucleotide sequence: TGTGCCAGTAGCCTACGGGGAGCCTCTGGAAACACCATATATTTT.